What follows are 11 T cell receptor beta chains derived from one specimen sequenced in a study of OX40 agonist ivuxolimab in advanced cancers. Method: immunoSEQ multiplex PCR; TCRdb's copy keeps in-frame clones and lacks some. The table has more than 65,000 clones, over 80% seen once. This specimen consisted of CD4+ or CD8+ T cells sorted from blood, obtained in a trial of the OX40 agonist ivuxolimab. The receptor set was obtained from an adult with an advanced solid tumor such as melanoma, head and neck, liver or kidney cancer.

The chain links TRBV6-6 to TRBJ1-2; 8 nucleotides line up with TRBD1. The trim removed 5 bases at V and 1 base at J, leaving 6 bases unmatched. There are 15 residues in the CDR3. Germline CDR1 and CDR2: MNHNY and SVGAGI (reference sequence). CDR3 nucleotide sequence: TGTGCCAGCAGTACCAACAGGGGGAGTAACTATGGCTACACCTTC. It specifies CASSTNRGSNYGYTF.

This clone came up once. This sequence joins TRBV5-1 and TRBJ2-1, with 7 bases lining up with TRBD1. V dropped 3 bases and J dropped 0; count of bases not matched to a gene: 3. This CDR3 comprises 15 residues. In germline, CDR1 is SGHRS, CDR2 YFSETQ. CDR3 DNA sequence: TGCGCCAGCAGCTCGACAGGGAGCTCCTACAATGAGCAGTTCTTC. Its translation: CASSSTGSSYNEQFF.

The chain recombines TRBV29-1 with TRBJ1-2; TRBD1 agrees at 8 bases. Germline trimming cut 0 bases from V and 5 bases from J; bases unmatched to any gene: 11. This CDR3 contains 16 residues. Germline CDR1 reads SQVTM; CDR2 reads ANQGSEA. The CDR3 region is CSVEDRATGAAYGYTF. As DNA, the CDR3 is TGCAGCGTTGAAGACCGGGCGACAGGGGCTGCGTATGGCTACACCTTC.

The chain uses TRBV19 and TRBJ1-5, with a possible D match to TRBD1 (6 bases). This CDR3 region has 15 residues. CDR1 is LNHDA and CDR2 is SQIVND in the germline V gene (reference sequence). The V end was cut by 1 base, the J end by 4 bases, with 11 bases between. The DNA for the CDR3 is TGTGCCAGTAGTATAGTCAGGGGACCAAATCAGCCCCAGCATTTT. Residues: CASSIVRGPNQPQHF.

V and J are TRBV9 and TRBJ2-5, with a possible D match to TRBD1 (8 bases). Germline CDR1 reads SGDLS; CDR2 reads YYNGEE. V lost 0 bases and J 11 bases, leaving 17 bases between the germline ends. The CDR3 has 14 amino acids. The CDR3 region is CASSVGTGRVEQYF. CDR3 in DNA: TGTGCCAGCAGCGTAGGGACAGGGAGGGTAGAGCAGTACTTC.

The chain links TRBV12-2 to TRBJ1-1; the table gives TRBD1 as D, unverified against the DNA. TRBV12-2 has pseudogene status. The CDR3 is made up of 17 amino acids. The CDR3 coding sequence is TGTGCAAGTCGCTTCCCGGGACAGGGTGCTTGGGACACTGAAGCTTTCTTT. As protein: CASRFPGQGAWDTEAFF.

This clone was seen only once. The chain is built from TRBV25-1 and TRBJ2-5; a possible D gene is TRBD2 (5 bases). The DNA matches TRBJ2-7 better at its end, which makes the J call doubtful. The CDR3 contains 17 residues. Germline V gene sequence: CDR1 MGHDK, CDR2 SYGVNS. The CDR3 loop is CASSGTDYPGYSYEQYF. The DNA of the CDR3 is TGTGCCAGCAGTGGAACAGACTACCCAGGATACTCCTACGAGCAGTACTTC.

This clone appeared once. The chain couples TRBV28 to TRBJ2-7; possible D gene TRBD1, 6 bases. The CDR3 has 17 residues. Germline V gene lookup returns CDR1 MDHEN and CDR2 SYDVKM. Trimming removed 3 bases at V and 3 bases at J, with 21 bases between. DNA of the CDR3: TGTGCCAGCAGTTTTTTAGCCCAACGGACAGAGCACTACGAGCAGTACTTC. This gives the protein CASSFLAQRTEHYEQYF. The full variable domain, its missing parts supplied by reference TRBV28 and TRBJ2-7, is DVKVTQSSRYLVKRTGEKVFLECVQDMDHENMFWYRQDPGLGLRLIYFSYDVKMKEKGDIPEGYSVSREKKERFSLILESASTNQTSMYLCASSFLAQRTEHYEQYFGPGTRLTVT.

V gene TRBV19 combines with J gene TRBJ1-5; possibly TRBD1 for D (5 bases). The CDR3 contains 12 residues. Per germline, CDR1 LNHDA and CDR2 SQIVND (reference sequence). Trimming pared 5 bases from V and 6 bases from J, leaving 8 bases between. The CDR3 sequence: CASSPGLQPQHF. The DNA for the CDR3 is TGTGCCAGTAGTCCGGGACTTCAGCCCCAGCATTTT.

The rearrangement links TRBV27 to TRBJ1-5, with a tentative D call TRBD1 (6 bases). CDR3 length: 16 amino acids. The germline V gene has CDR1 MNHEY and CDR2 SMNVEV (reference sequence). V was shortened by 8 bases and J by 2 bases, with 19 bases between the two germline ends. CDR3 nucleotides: TGTGCCAGCCAGAGTTGGGGGCAGGACGGCAATCAGCCCCAGCATTTT. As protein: CASQSWGQDGNQPQHF.

The CDR3, as DNA: TGTGCCAGCAGCGTAGAAGGGGCAGATACGCAGTATTTT. Residues: CASSVEGADTQYF. V is TRBV9 and J is TRBJ2-3, with a tentative D call TRBD1 (5 bases). Germline CDR1 and CDR2: SGDLS and YYNGEE. The V and J ends lost 0 bases and 4 bases respectively, with 6 bases between them. The CDR3 length is 13 residues.